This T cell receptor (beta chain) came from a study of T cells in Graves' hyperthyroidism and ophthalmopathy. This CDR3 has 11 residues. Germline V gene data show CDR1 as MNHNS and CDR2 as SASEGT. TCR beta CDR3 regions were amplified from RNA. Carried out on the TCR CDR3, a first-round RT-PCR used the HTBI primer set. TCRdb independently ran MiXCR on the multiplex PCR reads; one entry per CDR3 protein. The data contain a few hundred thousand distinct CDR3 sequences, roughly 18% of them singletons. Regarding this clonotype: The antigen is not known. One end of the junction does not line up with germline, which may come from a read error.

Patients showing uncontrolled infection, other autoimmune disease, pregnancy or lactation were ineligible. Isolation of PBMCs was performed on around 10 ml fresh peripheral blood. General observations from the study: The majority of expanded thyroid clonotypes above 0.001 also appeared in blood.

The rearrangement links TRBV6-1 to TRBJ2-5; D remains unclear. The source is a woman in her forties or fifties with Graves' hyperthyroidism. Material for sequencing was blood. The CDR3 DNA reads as TGTGCCATCAGTGATCAAGAGACCCAGTACTTC. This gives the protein CAISDQETQYF.